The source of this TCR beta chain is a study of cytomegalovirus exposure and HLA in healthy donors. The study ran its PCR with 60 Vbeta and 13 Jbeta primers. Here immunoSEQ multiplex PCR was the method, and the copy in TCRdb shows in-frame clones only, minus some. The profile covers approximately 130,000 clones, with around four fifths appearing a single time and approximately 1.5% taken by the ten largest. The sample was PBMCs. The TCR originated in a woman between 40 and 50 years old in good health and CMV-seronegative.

DNA for the CDR3: TGCGCCAGCAGTCCTGACAGGGCCCAAGAGACCCAGTACTTC. Its translation: CASSPDRAQETQYF. V and J are TRBV10-1 and TRBJ2-5, with 7 bases fitting TRBD1. Trimming removed 5 bases from V and 1 base from J; junction bases left unmatched: 4. The CDR3 consists of 14 residues. Germline CDR1 is WNHNN and CDR2 is SYGVQD (reference sequence).